This T cell receptor (beta chain) was profiled in a study of blood T cell repertoires in COVID-19 (TCRdb year 2020). In the study overall: Collaborator samples came from the United States, Italy and Spain and covered acute and convalescent phases of COVID-19. The prospective study material was composed of cDNA or gDNA derived from T cells, B-cell-depleted T cells, or PBMCs. Subjects who had been exposed to COVID-19, were actively infected with it, or had recovered from it provided the deeply sampled blood TCRbeta repertoires that made up the dataset. The repertoires were released in a freely available public database meant as a resource for research on the immune response to SARS-CoV-2. Samples came from the ongoing ImmuneRACE study (first 160 participants) plus 1,254 subjects from 6 global collaborators. A de-identified subject ID, COVID-19 status, age in years and sex were almost always included in the sample metadata. Where available, HLA class I and class II types were obtained from metadata supplied by the sample provider rather than from assay-based typing.

Participants in the prospective study were aged about 18 to 95 years, lived in more than 20 United States geographic areas, and enrolled through a virtual design. To assign participants to cohorts, the prospective study relied on clinical history that participants themselves reported in a screening survey and a study questionnaire. In the prospective study, mobile phlebotomists collected whole blood, serum and a nasopharyngeal or oropharyngeal swab from each participant. Over a roughly 2-month period, participants in the prospective study had the option of providing additional blood draws and questionnaires. Before DNA extraction, blood samples from the prospective study were shipped at room temperature or frozen. Of note for this clone: Its antigen remains undetermined. No per-base quality is available; no much larger clone lies one base away.

General findings and caveats noted by the study authors: How much clinical and demographic metadata was included differed by source and by participant, and the metadata was provided uncurated.

TCRbeta CDR3 regions were amplified from genomic DNA using the immunoSEQ Assay, a bias-controlled multiplex PCR. The authors processed their data as follows. The number of nucleated cells in each sample was estimated by amplification of reference gene primers within the assay. To quantify the absolute abundance of each unique TCRbeta CDR3 rearrangement, sequence reads were collapsed and filtered. For each sample, productive Simpson clonality was calculated by taking the square root of Simpson's diversity index across productive rearrangements. This is the immuneACCESS table as TCRdb keeps it, with only in-frame sequences that have V and J called. A part of the clones is gone; compared with another copy, unresolved V genes explain less than half, and the rest is unexplained. Clone size and the V and J calls come from that table; the DNA yielded D and trimming. This sample comprises roughly 200,000 clones, roughly nine tenths of them detected only once. The ten largest make up around 2.3% of the sample.

The receptor comes from a middle-aged woman with acute COVID-19. Sequencing input: PBMCs or T cells enriched from blood (not recorded which).

The DNA sequence is as follows: TGTGCTAGTGGTTTGGTACTATCGTCCGGGGGGGACACTGAAGCTTTCTTT. This translates into CASGLVLSSGGDTEAFF. The chain is assembled from TRBV12-5 and TRBJ1-1; TRBD1 could be the D gene, as 5 bases match. From cysteine to phenylalanine, the CDR3 is 17 amino acids long. Only the CDR3 DNA stays, 51 bases, in frame from base 1. The trim is 0 bases for V and 3 bases for J, with a gap of 17 bases between the germline ends. From the germline V gene, CDR1 is LGHNT and CDR2 is FRNRAP.